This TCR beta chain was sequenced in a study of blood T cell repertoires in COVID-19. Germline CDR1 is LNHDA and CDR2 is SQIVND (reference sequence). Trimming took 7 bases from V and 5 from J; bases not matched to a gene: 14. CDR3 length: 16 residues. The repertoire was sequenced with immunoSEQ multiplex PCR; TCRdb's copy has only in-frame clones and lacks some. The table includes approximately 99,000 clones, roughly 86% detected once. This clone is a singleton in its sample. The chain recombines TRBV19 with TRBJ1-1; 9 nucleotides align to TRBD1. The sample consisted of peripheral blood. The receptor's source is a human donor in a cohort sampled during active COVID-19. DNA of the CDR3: TGTGCCAGTATTGACGTCGGGACAGGGCGGAAAACTGAAGCTTTCTTT. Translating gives CASIDVGTGRKTEAFF.